This T cell receptor (beta chain) was sequenced for a study of neurological immune-mediated disorders. Serving as healthy controls were blood bank volunteers based in Maryland, USA. The unsorted libraries had their origin in 2 million PBMCs stored at -80 C. Study results and caveats: HTLV-1-associated myelopathy had the most TCR clonal expansion, and multiple sclerosis had the least, less than healthy controls.

The cDNA was generated through 5'RACE incorporating 10-nucleotide random UMIs. TCRdb analysed the 5' RACE reads with MiXCR anew, one entry per CDR3 protein. The sample has fewer than 30,000 distinct CDR3 sequences, over 6.5% seen once. In its sample, this clonotype was seen many times. What it recognizes is unknown. Germline trimming cut 5 bases from V and 6 bases from J; bases unmatched to any gene: 19. Germline V gene sequence: CDR1 MNHEY, CDR2 SMNVEV (reference sequence). The CDR3 length is 17 residues. The sequenced material came from PBMCs. The chain has TRBV27 and TRBJ2-7, with 7 bases aligning to TRBD2. The receptor was isolated from a woman aged 40 to 55 in good health. CDR3 residues: CASSLGGPRESGSEQYF. In DNA, the CDR3 is TGTGCCAGCAGTCTGGGGGGACCGCGGGAGAGCGGTAGCGAGCAGTACTTC.